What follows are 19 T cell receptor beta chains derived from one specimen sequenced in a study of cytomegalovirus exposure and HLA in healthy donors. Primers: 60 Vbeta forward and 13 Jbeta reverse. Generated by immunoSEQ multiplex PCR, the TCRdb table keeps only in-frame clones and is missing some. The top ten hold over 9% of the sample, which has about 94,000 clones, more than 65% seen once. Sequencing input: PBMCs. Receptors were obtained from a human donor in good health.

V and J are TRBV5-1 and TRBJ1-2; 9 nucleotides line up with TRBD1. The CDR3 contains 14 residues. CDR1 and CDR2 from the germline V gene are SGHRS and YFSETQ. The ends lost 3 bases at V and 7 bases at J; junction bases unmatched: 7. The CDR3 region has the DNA TGCGCCAGCAGCTATAACCGGGACAGGGTTGGCTACACCTTC. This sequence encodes CASSYNRDRVGYTF.

The DNA for the CDR3 is TGTGCCAGCAGCACAGGGGGGGGCCAAGAGACCCAGTACTTC. This translates into CASSTGGGQETQYF. The chain is built from TRBV6-1 and TRBJ2-5; maybe TRBD1 (8 bases). This CDR3 comprises 14 residues. V was clipped by 6 bases and J by 1 base, with 12 bases between them. In germline, CDR1 is MNHNS, CDR2 SASEGT.

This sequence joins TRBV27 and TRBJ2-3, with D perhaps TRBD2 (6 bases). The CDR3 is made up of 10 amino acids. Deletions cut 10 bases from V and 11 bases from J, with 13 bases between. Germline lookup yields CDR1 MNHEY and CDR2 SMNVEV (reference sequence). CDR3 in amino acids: CAIPQGGQYF. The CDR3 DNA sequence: TGTGCCATTCCTCAGGGAGGGCAGTATTTT.

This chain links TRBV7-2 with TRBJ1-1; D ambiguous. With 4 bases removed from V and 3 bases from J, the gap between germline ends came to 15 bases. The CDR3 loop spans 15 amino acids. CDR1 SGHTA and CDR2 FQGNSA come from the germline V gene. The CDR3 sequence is CASSSRRASYTEAFF. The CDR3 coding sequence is TGTGCCAGCAGCTCCCGGCGGGCCAGCTACACTGAAGCTTTCTTT.

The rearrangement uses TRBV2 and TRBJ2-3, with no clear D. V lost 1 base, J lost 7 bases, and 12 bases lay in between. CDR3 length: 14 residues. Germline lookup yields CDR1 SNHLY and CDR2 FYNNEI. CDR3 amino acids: CASSEGVVLNTQYF. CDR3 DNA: TGTGCCAGCAGTGAAGGAGTGGTTTTGAATACGCAGTATTTT.

The CDR3 reads CASSQRTGGEETQYF. The CDR3 DNA sequence: TGTGCCAGCAGCCAAAGGACAGGGGGCGAAGAGACCCAGTACTTC. J is TRBJ2-5 and V is TRBV16; TRBD1 agrees at 11 bases. With 2 bases clipped from V and 3 bases from J, the junction kept 2 bases outside the gene matches. The CDR3 spans 15 residues. The germline CDR1 and CDR2 sequences are KGHSY and FQNENV.

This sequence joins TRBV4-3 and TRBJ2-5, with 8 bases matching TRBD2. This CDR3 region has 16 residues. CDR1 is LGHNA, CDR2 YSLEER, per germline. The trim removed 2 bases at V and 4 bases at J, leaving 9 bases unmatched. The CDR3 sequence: CASSQKSGGRGETQYF. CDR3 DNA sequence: TGCGCCAGCAGCCAAAAGAGCGGGGGCCGGGGAGAGACCCAGTACTTC.

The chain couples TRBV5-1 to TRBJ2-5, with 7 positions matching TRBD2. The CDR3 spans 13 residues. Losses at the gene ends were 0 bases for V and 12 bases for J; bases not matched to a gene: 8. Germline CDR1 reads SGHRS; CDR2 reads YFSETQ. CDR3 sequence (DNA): TGCGCCAGCAGCTTGGGGTGGGGCGGGAGCAAGTACTTC. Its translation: CASSLGWGGSKYF.

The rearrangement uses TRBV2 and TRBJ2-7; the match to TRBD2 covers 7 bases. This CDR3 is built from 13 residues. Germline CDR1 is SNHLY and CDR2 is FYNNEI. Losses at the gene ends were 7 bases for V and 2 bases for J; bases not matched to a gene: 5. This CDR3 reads CASTPGTTYEQYF. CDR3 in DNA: TGTGCCAGCACCCCCGGGACTACCTACGAGCAGTACTTC. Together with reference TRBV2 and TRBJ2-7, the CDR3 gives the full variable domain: EPEVTQTPSHQVTQMGQEVILRCVPISNHLYFYWYRQILGQKVEFLVSFYNNEISEKSEIFDDQFSVERPDGSNFTLKIRSTKLEDSAMYFCASTPGTTYEQYFGPGTRLTVT.

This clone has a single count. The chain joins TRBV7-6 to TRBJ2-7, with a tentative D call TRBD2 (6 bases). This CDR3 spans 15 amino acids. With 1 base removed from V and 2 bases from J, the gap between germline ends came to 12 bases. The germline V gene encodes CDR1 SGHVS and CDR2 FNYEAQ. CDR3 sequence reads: CASSLDGSGPYEQYF. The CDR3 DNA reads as TGTGCCAGCAGCTTAGATGGTAGCGGACCCTACGAGCAGTACTTC.

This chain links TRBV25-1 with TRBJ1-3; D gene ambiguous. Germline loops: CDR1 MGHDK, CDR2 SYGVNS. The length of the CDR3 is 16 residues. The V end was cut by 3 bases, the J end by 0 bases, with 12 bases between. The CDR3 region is CASSEPMGYSGNTIYF. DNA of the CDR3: TGTGCCAGCAGTGAGCCCATGGGCTACTCTGGAAACACCATATATTTT.

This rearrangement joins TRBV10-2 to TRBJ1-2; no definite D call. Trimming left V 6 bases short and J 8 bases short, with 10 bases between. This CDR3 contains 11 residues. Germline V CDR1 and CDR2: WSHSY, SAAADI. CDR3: CASSPSQGYTF. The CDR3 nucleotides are TGCGCCAGCAGCCCGTCCCAGGGCTACACCTTC.

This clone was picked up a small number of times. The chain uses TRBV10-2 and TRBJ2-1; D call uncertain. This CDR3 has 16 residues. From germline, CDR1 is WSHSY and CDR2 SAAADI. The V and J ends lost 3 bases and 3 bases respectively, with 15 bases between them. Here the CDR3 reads CASSEGDWPSYNEQFF. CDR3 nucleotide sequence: TGCGCCAGCAGTGAAGGCGACTGGCCAAGCTACAATGAGCAGTTCTTC.

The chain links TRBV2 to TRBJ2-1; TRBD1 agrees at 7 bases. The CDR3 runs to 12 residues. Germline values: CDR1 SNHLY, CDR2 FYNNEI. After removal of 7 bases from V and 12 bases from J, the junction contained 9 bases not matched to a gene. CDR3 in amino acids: CASTPPRGRQFF. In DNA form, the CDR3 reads TGTGCCAGCACCCCTCCTAGGGGGCGGCAGTTCTTC.

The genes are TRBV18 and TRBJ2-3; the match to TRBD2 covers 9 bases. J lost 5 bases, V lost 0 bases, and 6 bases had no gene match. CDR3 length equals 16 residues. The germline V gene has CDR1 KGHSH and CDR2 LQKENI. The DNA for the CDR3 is TGTGCCAGCTCACCACCTTGGGAGCGGGAGGAAGATACGCAGTATTTT. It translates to CASSPPWEREEDTQYF.

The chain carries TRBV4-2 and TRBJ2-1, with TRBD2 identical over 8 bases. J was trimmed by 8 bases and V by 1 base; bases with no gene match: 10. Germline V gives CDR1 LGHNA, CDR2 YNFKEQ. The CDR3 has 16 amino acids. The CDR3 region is CASSQVGREGQDEQFF. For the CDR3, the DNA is TGTGCCAGCAGCCAAGTGGGTCGGGAGGGCCAAGATGAGCAGTTCTTC.

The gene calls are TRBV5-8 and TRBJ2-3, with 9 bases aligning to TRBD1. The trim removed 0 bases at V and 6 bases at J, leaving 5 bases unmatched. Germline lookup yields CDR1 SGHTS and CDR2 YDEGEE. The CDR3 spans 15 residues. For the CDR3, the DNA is TGTGCCAGCAGCTTGGGTGGGACAGGGCCCGATACGCAGTATTTT. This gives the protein CASSLGGTGPDTQYF. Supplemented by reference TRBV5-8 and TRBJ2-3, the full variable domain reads EAGVTQSPTHLIKTRGQQATLRCSPISGHTSVYWYQQALGLGLQFLLWYDEGEERNRGNFPPRFSGRQFPNYSSELNVNALELEDSALYLCASSLGGTGPDTQYFGPGTRLTVL.

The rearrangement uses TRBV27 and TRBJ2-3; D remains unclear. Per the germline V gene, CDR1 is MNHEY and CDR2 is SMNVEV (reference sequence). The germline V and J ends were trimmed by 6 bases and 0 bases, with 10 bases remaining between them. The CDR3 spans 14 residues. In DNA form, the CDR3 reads TGTGCCAGCAGCTCTATTACTAGCACAGATACGCAGTATTTT. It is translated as CASSSITSTDTQYF.

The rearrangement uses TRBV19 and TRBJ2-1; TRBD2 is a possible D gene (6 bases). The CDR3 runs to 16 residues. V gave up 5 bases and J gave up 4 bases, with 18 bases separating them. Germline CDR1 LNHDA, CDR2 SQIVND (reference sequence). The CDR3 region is CASSAVLTGVYNEQFF. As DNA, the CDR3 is TGTGCCAGTAGTGCCGTACTAACGGGAGTTTACAATGAGCAGTTCTTC. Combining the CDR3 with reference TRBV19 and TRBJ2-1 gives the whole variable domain DGGITQSPKYLFRKEGQNVTLSCEQNLNHDAMYWYRQDPGQGLRLIYYSQIVNDFQKGDIAEGYSVSREKKESFPLTVTSAQKNPTAFYLCASSAVLTGVYNEQFFGPGTRLTVL.